Listed below are T cell receptor beta chains from one sample, sequenced in a study of identical twins. TCRdb independently ran MiXCR on the 5' RACE reads; one entry per CDR3 protein. The repertoire holds over 250,000 distinct CDR3 sequences, 9.5% seen once, with approximately 6.5% in the top ten. These data also featured in a second study, about yellow fever vaccine responses in identical twins.

The material sequenced was CD8+ T cells sorted from blood. The receptors shown here come from a woman between 18 and 30 years old in good health. CDR3s include the opening cysteine and the closing phenylalanine or tryptophan. The D gene is left open where the match is weak. Clone size appears in some rows only: once, few, many, or a class for an expanded clone.

TRBJ2-1 TRBV20-1 NA TRBD2 12 TGCAGTACTAGCGGGGTTCTCAATGAGCAGTTCTTC CSTSGVLNEQFF
TRBJ1-1 TRBV9 few NA 12 TGTGCCAGCAGCGTAGGGGACACTGAAGCTTTCTTT CASSVGDTEAFF
TRBJ2-7 TRBV4-1 few TRBD2 14 TGCGCCAGCAGCCAAGGACTAGCGGGAGGCGAGCAGTACTTC CASSQGLAGGEQYF
TRBJ2-3 TRBV3-1 few TRBD1 16 TGTGCCAGCAGCCCCGGACAGGGGACGCGCACAGATACGCAGTATTTT CASSPGQGTRTDTQYF
TRBJ2-7 TRBV7-9 many NA 14 TGTGCCAGCAGCTCAAGTGGTGGGGTCTACGAGCAGTACTTC CASSSSGGVYEQYF
TRBJ2-3 TRBV7-9 NA NA 15 TGTGCCAGCAGGACAACTACGGGGGGCACAGATACGCAGTATTTT CASRTTTGGTDTQYF
TRBJ2-4 TRBV27 NA NA 11 TGTGCCAGCAGGGGTCTGGACATTCAGTACTTC CASRGLDIQYF
TRBJ2-2 TRBV29-1 many NA 12 TGCAGCGTTGAAGATCTAAGCGGGGAGCTGTTTTTT CSVEDLSGELFF
TRBJ2-1 TRBV29-1 many TRBD2 15 TGCAGCGTAGCCGGACTAGCGGGGAAATACAATGAGCAGTTCTTC CSVAGLAGKYNEQFF
TRBJ2-7 TRBV6-2/TRBV6-3 NA NA 12 TGTGCCAGCAGTTACCTGGGCGACGAGCAGTACTTC CASSYLGDEQYF
TRBJ1-1 TRBV19 NA TRBD1 17 TGTGCCAGTAGAGACGCTGGACAGGGGTTCTTATACACTGAAGCTTTCTTT CASRDAGQGFLYTEAFF
TRBJ2-7 TRBV6-7 NA TRBD2 19 TGTGCCTGCAGCCCCGATGGGTCGGCTAGCGGGAGTCGGGTCTACGAGCAGTACTTC CACSPDGSASGSRVYEQYF
TRBJ2-7 TRBV13 many TRBD2 14 TGTGCCAGCAGCCTTAGACTAGCGGCGGCCGAGCAGTACTTC CASSLRLAAAEQYF
TRBJ2-4 TRBV2 few NA 14 TGTGCCAGCATTGACAGGTCCTCCCAAAACATTCAGTACTTC CASIDRSSQNIQYF
TRBJ1-2 TRBV28 few NA 16 TGTGCCAGCAGTTTTGAAGTTCGACCTACTAACTATGGCTACACCTTC CASSFEVRPTNYGYTF
TRBJ2-3 TRBV7-6 NA NA 14 TGTGCCAGCAGCTCGGACCTAAGCCCAGATACGCAGTATTTT CASSSDLSPDTQYF
TRBJ2-5 TRBV27 NA TRBD1 14 TGTGCCAGCAGTCCCCAGGGACAGAGGGAGACCCAGTACTTC CASSPQGQRETQYF
TRBJ2-2 TRBV11-3 many NA 17 TGTGCCAGCAGCGAACCTTCGGGGGAAGAGTACACCGGGGAGCTGTTTTTT CASSEPSGEEYTGELFF
TRBJ2-1 TRBV20-1 NA TRBD2 16 TGCAGTGCTAGAGAGACCAGCGGGGACTCCTACAATGAGCAGTTCTTC CSARETSGDSYNEQFF
TRBJ2-2 TRBV7-9 many NA 13 TGTGCCAGCAGCTTAGGCGGCTCCGGGGAGCTGTTTTTT CASSLGGSGELFF
TRBJ2-2 TRBV29-1 few TRBD1 16 TGCAGCGTTGAAGAGGGACAGGGGGCGAGGGCCGGGGAGCTGTTTTTT CSVEEGQGARAGELFF
TRBJ2-1 TRBV20-1 NA TRBD2 17 TGCAGTGCTAGACTTTTAAGACTAGCGGGGGAATGGGGTGAGCAGTTCTTC CSARLLRLAGEWGEQFF
TRBJ2-7 TRBV7-6 NA NA 15 TGTGCCAGCAGCTTAGGTTCTCAGGGTTCCTACGAGCAGTACTTC CASSLGSQGSYEQYF
TRBJ2-1 TRBV29-1 many NA 14 TGCAGCGTTGGAGACACGAGCTCCTACAATGAGCAGTTCTTC CSVGDTSSYNEQFF
TRBJ1-2 TRBV7-9 NA NA 14 TGTGCCAGCAGCTTGGAACTTCTGATTGATGGCTACACCTTC CASSLELLIDGYTF
TRBJ1-1 TRBV19 NA TRBD1 13 TGTGCCAGTAAGACAGGGGTGAACACTGAAGCTTTCTTT CASKTGVNTEAFF
TRBJ2-2 TRBV7-9 many NA 11 TGCGCCAGCAGCTTGGCCGGGGAGCTGTTTTTT CASSLAGELFF
TRBJ2-4 TRBV7-9 many TRBD1 15 TGTGCCAGCTCCGGGACAGGGGTTTCCAAAAACATTCAGTACTTC CASSGTGVSKNIQYF
TRBJ2-7 TRBV19 NA NA 15 TGTGCCAGTAGCACCGGGAGGGGGCTGTCCTACGAGCAGTACTTC CASSTGRGLSYEQYF
TRBJ2-7 TRBV24-1 few NA 15 TGTGCCACCAGTGATTCGGACACAGTCCCCTACGAGCAGTACTTC CATSDSDTVPYEQYF
TRBJ1-1 TRBV7-9 few TRBD1 16 TGTGCCAGCAGCGGGACAGGGGGCGTTTGGGACACTGAAGCTTTCTTT CASSGTGGVWDTEAFF
TRBJ2-1 TRBV27 many NA 16 TGTGCCAGCAGTCTCGTGTTTCTCAGCTCCTACAATGAGCAGTTCTTC CASSLVFLSSYNEQFF
TRBJ2-1 TRBV6-9 NA NA 12 TGTGCCAGCAGCCCCATCTTCCGCGAGCAGTTCTTC CASSPIFREQFF
TRBJ2-1 TRBV29-1 few TRBD1 13 TGCAGCTTTAGGACAGGGGCGTTCAATGAGCAGTTCTTC CSFRTGAFNEQFF
TRBJ2-3 TRBV28 many TRBD2 17 TGTGCCAGCACCTCACCGGAGCGGGAGGGCCTGACAGATACGCAGTATTTT CASTSPEREGLTDTQYF
TRBJ2-3 TRBV20-1 many TRBD1 15 TGCAGTGCTAGTGTCACAGGGGATAGCACAGATACGCAGTATTTT CSASVTGDSTDTQYF
TRBJ1-3 TRBV9 many NA 14 TGTGCCAGCAGCGAAGAAGGCTCTGGAAACACCATATATTTT CASSEEGSGNTIYF
TRBJ2-1 TRBV7-9 many NA 12 TGTGCCAGCAGCTTAGAGGGACTGTGGCTGTTCTTC CASSLEGLWLFF
TRBJ2-2 TRBV7-9 medium-sized TRBD1 15 TGTGCCAGCAGAACAGGGGGCTTTGGCACCGGGGAGCTGTTTTTT CASRTGGFGTGELFF
TRBJ2-1 TRBV19 many TRBD1 15 TGTGCCAGTAGTACAACAGGGGGCTCCTACAATGAGCAGTTCTTC CASSTTGGSYNEQFF